Following are 14 T cell receptor beta chains from one sample sequenced in a study of control samples from healthy donors and cancer patients (dated by TCRdb to 2019 to 2021). The method behind the library was the immunoSEQ multiplex PCR assay. Drawn from immuneACCESS, this table holds only the in-frame rearrangements with V and J called that TCRdb kept. Clones are partly lost; checked studies trace under half to an unresolved V gene and leave the rest unexplained. This sample holds 100,000 to 150,000 clones; over 75% were observed only once. The ten biggest clones cover 1.5% to 2% of the sample. The specimen was blood. The receptor source for this set is a man aged 18 to 35 in good health.

This clone has only one observation. The chain joins TRBV29-1 to TRBJ1-2; D uncertain. This CDR3 region has 14 residues. CDR1 is SQVTM, CDR2 ANQGSEA, per germline. The germline V and J ends were trimmed by 4 bases and 0 bases, with 12 bases remaining between them. The CDR3 here is CSVVFRAPNYGYTF. CDR3 nucleotide sequence: TGCAGCGTTGTCTTTCGGGCGCCTAACTATGGCTACACCTTC.

This clone was seen more than once but under ten times. The chain joins TRBV7-8 to TRBJ2-3; D is undetermined. Germline values: CDR1 SGHVS, CDR2 FQNEAQ. The CDR3 loop spans 15 amino acids. Trimming shortened V by 4 bases and J by 2 bases, and 13 bases separated the two germline ends. CDR3 region: CASSWVGYYTDTQYF. CDR3 DNA sequence: TGTGCCAGCAGCTGGGTCGGGTATTACACAGATACGCAGTATTTT.

Concerning this clone: One end of the junction varies from germline; a read error may be responsible. The chain links TRBV7-7 to TRBJ2-7, with D tentatively TRBD1 or TRBD2 (5 bases each). Germline values: CDR1 SSHAT, CDR2 FNYEAQ (reference sequence). The CDR3 contains 14 residues. CDR3 sequence: CASSLNSGTVEQYF. CDR3 DNA: TGTGCTAGCAGCTTAAACTCCGGGACGGTCGAGCAGTACTTC.

This chain joins TRBV14 and TRBJ1-3; TRBD1 might be the D (6 bases). V was pared by 2 bases and J by 0 bases, with 8 bases between. Germline loops: CDR1 SGHDN, CDR2 FVKESK. This CDR3 comprises 15 residues. The CDR3, as DNA: TGTGCCAGCAGCCAAACAGGGTACTCTGGAAACACCATATATTTT. This translates into CASSQTGYSGNTIYF.

The chain joins TRBV10-2 to TRBJ2-7; no reliable D call. V lost 5 bases, J lost 5 bases, and 10 bases lay in between. The CDR3 runs to 12 residues. Germline V CDR1 and CDR2: WSHSY, SAAADI. The CDR3 bases are TGCGCCAGCAGTTCTAGTATCCACGAGCAGTACTTC. As protein: CASSSSIHEQYF.

V gene TRBV13 combines with J gene TRBJ2-7; no reliable D call. This CDR3 spans 14 amino acids. Trimming removed 5 bases from V and 6 bases from J, with 17 bases in between. Germline loops: CDR1 PRHDT, CDR2 FYEKMQ (reference sequence). For the CDR3, the DNA is TGTGCCAGCAGCCCCCTGAGGACCGCCGCCGAGCAGTACTTC. Its protein product is CASSPLRTAAEQYF.

This sequence joins TRBV19 and TRBJ1-1; the D gene is possibly TRBD1 (6 bases). CDR3 length equals 16 residues. Looked up from germline, CDR1 is LNHDA and CDR2 is SQIVND (reference sequence). Trimming cost V 0 bases and J 2 bases, with 13 bases left between them. The CDR3, as DNA: TGTGCCAGTAGTATAGACCGGACAGCTACCAACACTGAAGCTTTCTTT. Its protein product is CASSIDRTATNTEAFF.

The V and J genes are TRBV3-1 (or the pseudogene TRBV3-2) and TRBJ2-2; D is possibly TRBD1 (7 bases). Germline CDR1 and CDR2: LGHDT and YNNKEL (reference sequence). CDR3 length: 15 residues. The V end was cut by 6 bases, the J end by 5 bases, with 16 bases between. CDR3: CASRPQGGRTGELFF. CDR3 nucleotides: TGTGCCAGCAGGCCTCAGGGGGGAAGGACCGGGGAGCTGTTTTTT.

The J gene is TRBJ1-1, the V gene TRBV7-2, with a tentative D call TRBD1 (5 bases). V lost 2 bases, J lost 6 bases, and 13 bases lay in between. The germline CDR1 and CDR2 sequences are SGHTA and FQGNSA. This CDR3 comprises 14 residues. CDR3 DNA sequence: TGTGCCAGCAGCTTATTCGGGGGAAGGGCTGAAGCTTTCTTT. Encoded protein: CASSLFGGRAEAFF.

The J gene is TRBJ1-1, the V gene TRBV2; TRBD1 agrees at 7 bases. V lost 8 bases and J lost 5; bases outside the gene matches: 11. The CDR3 has 14 amino acids. Germline CDR1 is SNHLY and CDR2 is FYNNEI. The CDR3 DNA follows: TGTGCCAGCTCCCGGGACAGCGGGTGGACTGAAGCTTTCTTT. This translates into CASSRDSGWTEAFF.

The V gene is TRBV2, the J gene TRBJ2-5, with D unresolved. Between the trimmed V and J ends, which lost 7 bases and 5 bases, there was a span of 17 bases. CDR3 length: 14 residues. CDR1 is SNHLY and CDR2 is FYNNEI in the germline V gene. The CDR3 DNA reads as TGTGCCAGCATTCCGTTCCAGGTTTGGGAGACCCAGTACTTC. Translating gives CASIPFQVWETQYF.

This clone was detected only once. The chain recombines TRBV7-2 with TRBJ2-1, with TRBD2 as a possible D gene (6 bases). The CDR3 loop spans 17 amino acids. V lost 4 bases and J 0 bases, leaving 16 bases between the germline ends. CDR1 SGHTA and CDR2 FQGNSA come from the germline V gene. Here the CDR3 reads CASSSRLDPNSYNEQFF. In DNA, the CDR3 is TGTGCCAGCAGCTCCAGACTAGATCCGAACTCCTACAATGAGCAGTTCTTC.

This clone was seen a single time. As DNA, the CDR3 is TGCGCCAGCAGCCAAGTTTCACAGGTGGCCTACGAGCAGTACTTC. This gives the protein CASSQVSQVAYEQYF. This chain connects TRBV4-1 to TRBJ2-7, with D perhaps matching TRBD1 (5 bases). With 1 base removed from V and 2 bases from J, the gap between germline ends came to 12 bases. The CDR3 consists of 15 residues. The germline V gene encodes CDR1 MGHRA and CDR2 YSYEKL.

This chain joins TRBV6-2 or TRBV6-3 and TRBJ2-7, with TRBD1 identical over 10 bases. J was trimmed by 5 bases and V by 5 bases; bases with no gene match: 9. This CDR3 comprises 15 residues. CDR1 MNHEY and CDR2 SVGEGT come from the germline V gene. The CDR3 spells CASSRVPGQGHEQYF. In DNA, the CDR3 is TGTGCCAGCAGTCGAGTCCCGGGACAGGGGCACGAGCAGTACTTC.